This TCR beta chain was profiled in a study of technical replicates of blood from a handful of donors (dated by TCRdb to between 2016 and 2019). This clone appeared once. Its target antigen remains unknown. It has no much larger one-base neighbor in the sample; base qualities were not kept. The junction shows trimming of 7 bases on V and 3 bases on J, plus 8 bases between the germline ends. CDR1 and CDR2, per the germline V gene, are SNHLY and FYNNEI. The CDR3 spans 12 residues, from the cysteine through the phenylalanine. Of the read, only the CDR3 DNA is kept; its 36 bases are in frame from base 1. The library was built by means of the immunoSEQ multiplex PCR assay. Drawn from immuneACCESS, this table holds only the in-frame rearrangements with V and J called that TCRdb kept. Clones are partly lost; checked studies trace under half to an unresolved V gene and leave the rest unexplained. This sample comprises roughly 97,000 clones, approximately 96% of them detected only once. The biggest ten clones account for roughly 0.35% of the sample.

The receptor chain draws on TRBV2 and TRBJ2-3; TRBD1 could be the D gene, as 5 bases match. This receptor was obtained from a human donor in good health. The specimen was T cells isolated from PBMCs. For the CDR3, the sequence is CASIQVTDTQYF. The sequenced DNA is TGTGCCAGCATACAGGTTACAGATACGCAGTATTTT. With the portions outside the CDR3 filled from the reference TRBV2 and TRBJ2-3 genes, the complete variable region becomes EPEVTQTPSHQVTQMGQEVILRCVPISNHLYFYWYRQILGQKVEFLVSFYNNEISEKSEIFDDQFSVERPDGSNFTLKIRSTKLEDSAMYFCASIQVTDTQYFGPGTRLTVL.